The clone carrying this T cell receptor (beta chain) has just a few counts. These data belong to a study of blood T cell repertoires in COVID-19. Original processing notes: Amplification from reference gene primers served as the basis for estimated nucleated cell counts. Data came from immunoSEQ multiplex PCR; TCRdb stores just in-frame clones and leaves some out. For V, J and clone size, that table is used; D and trimming come from the DNA. The sample comprises around 150,000 clones, approximately 79% of which are singletons, and roughly 8.7% rests with the top ten. This receptor was obtained from a man aged 45-60 years with active or convalescent COVID-19. What was sequenced was peripheral blood.

Written as DNA, the CDR3 is TGTGCCGGCAGTAGCGGACTATTCGCCGGGGAGCTGTTTTTT. Its translation: CAGSSGLFAGELFF. The V gene is TRBV10-3, the J gene TRBJ2-2; D possibly corresponds to TRBD2 (6 bases). The CDR3 has 14 residues. CDR1 ENHRY and CDR2 SYGVKD come from the germline V gene. Deletions cut 11 bases from V and 6 bases from J, with 19 bases between.